These T cell receptor beta chains were read from a single sample in a study of cytomegalovirus exposure and HLA in healthy donors. Clones were read by immunoSEQ multiplex PCR, and TCRdb kept only the in-frame ones, dropping some. The data hold around 300,000 clones, with roughly 90% observed a single time. Sequencing was done on a sample of PBMCs. The source of these receptors is a woman under 40 in good health and CMV-seropositive. CDR3s leave out the opening cysteine and the closing phenylalanine or tryptophan. Fields, in order: CDR3 length, V gene, CDR3 protein.

len: 11
v_gene: TRBV28
CDR3aa: ASSGDTYSTIY

len: 13
v_gene: TRBV7-2
CDR3aa: ASSLTVGSWVEQF

len: 12
v_gene: TRBV29-1
CDR3aa: SVQPPGENTEAF

len: 13
v_gene: TRBV30
CDR3aa: AWSVQGSYNSPLH

len: 12
v_gene: TRBV6-5
CDR3aa: ASSYTASNYGYT

len: 12
v_gene: TRBV9
CDR3aa: ASSVGLAGYEQY

len: 11
v_gene: TRBV4-2
CDR3aa: ASSPQGTYEQY

len: 12
v_gene: TRBV5-6
CDR3aa: ASGRQGYTGELF

len: 13
v_gene: TRBV2
CDR3aa: ASRRDVLDTDTQY

len: 13
v_gene: TRBV10-3
CDR3aa: AISESIDSNQPQH

len: 10
v_gene: TRBV6-4
CDR3aa: ASSEGHNEQF

len: 12
v_gene: TRBV7-2
CDR3aa: ASSPDARRGAYT

len: 13
v_gene: TRBV6-1
CDR3aa: ASIPSLRLSGGYT

len: 12
v_gene: TRBV25-1
CDR3aa: ASKGTGDGYEQY

len: 13
v_gene: TRBV19
CDR3aa: ASSSTGSNTGELF

len: 13
v_gene: TRBV27
CDR3aa: ASSHGTSAAYEQY

len: 9
v_gene: TRBV27
CDR3aa: ASQGANGYT

len: 14
v_gene: TRBV27
CDR3aa: ASSNSRRTDRGTQY

len: 12
v_gene: TRBV5-1
CDR3aa: ASSLAGWDQPQH

len: 15
v_gene: TRBV29-1
CDR3aa: SVEARPVRRLQETQY

len: 11
v_gene: TRBV6-5
CDR3aa: ASSSGDSYEQY

len: 17
v_gene: TRBV21-1
CDR3aa: ASSKSPGRSGQLDTEAF

len: 9
v_gene: TRBV10-1
CDR3aa: ASRAIQPQH

len: 13
v_gene: TRBV4-3
CDR3aa: ASSQDWVGIEKLF

len: 13
v_gene: TRBV11-2
CDR3aa: ASSLGASGSYEQY

len: 10
v_gene: TRBV5-4
CDR3aa: ASSLGRRVLH

len: 14
v_gene: TRBV5-6
CDR3aa: ASSSLGQGANYGYT

len: 11
v_gene: TRBV14
CDR3aa: ASSPSGGREQF

len: 11
v_gene: TRBV7-7
CDR3aa: ASSFGANTEAF

len: 10
v_gene: TRBV27
CDR3aa: ASSNGWNEQF

len: 9
v_gene: TRBV25-1
CDR3aa: ASSGGYGYT

len: 14
v_gene: TRBV13
CDR3aa: ASSLYGQGSDYGYT

len: 11
v_gene: TRBV6-1
CDR3aa: ASSELMNYGYT

len: 12
v_gene: TRBV5-1
CDR3aa: ASSFGPGEDEQY

len: 13
v_gene: TRBV19
CDR3aa: ASSIGEMVTGELF

len: 14
v_gene: TRBV7-2
CDR3aa: ASSFNSGTGTDTQY

len: 12
v_gene: TRBV2
CDR3aa: ASKPELRTDTQY

len: 11
v_gene: TRBV30
CDR3aa: AWSGGRTDTQY

len: 13
v_gene: TRBV7-2
CDR3aa: ASSLAGRVNQPQH

len: 15
v_gene: TRBV7-2
CDR3aa: ASSPRLILAGFREQF

len: 11
v_gene: TRBV6-1
CDR3aa: ASSEGGSYEQY

len: 11
v_gene: TRBV5-1
CDR3aa: ASRDGSTDTQY

len: 12
v_gene: TRBV5-4
CDR3aa: ASRVAGGPNEQF

len: 14
v_gene: TRBV6-5
CDR3aa: ASSYGGTPPTYEQY

len: 13
v_gene: TRBV13
CDR3aa: ASSPARTGSYEQY

len: 13
v_gene: TRBV5-1
CDR3aa: ASSSPDRGLYGYT

len: 10
v_gene: TRBV2
CDR3aa: ASTTASTEAF

len: 12
v_gene: TRBV27
CDR3aa: ASSPGRGGYEQY

len: 14
v_gene: TRBV5-4
CDR3aa: ASSLAGSQGNYGYT

len: 14
v_gene: TRBV27
CDR3aa: ASSLAGTWGTDTQY

len: 12
v_gene: TRBV7-9
CDR3aa: ASSLRQYNSPLH

len: 11
v_gene: TRBV27
CDR3aa: ASSLGRSREQY

len: 13
v_gene: TRBV29-1
CDR3aa: SVEGIAASYNEQF

len: 10
v_gene: TRBV7-9
CDR3aa: ASSGPPNIQY

len: 12
v_gene: TRBV13
CDR3aa: ASGPVAPGNTIY

len: 14
v_gene: TRBV7-2
CDR3aa: ASSLAGGASSYEQY

len: 11
v_gene: TRBV7-8
CDR3aa: ASSRDRGETQY

len: 12
v_gene: TRBV5-1
CDR3aa: ASSDGQRQGTQY

len: 11
v_gene: TRBV23-1
CDR3aa: ASSQGGNQPQH